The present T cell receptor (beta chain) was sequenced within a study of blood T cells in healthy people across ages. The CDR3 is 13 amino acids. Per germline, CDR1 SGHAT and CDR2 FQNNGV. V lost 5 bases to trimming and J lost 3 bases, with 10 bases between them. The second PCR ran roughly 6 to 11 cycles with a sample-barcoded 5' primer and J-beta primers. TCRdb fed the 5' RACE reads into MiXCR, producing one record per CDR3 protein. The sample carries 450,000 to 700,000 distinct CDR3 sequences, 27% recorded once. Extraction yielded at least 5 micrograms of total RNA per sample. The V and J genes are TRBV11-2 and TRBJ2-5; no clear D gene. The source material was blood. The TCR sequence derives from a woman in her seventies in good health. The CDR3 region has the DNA TGTGCCAGCAGCCCGAGGTTTAAAGAGACCCAGTACTTC. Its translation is CASSPRFKETQYF.